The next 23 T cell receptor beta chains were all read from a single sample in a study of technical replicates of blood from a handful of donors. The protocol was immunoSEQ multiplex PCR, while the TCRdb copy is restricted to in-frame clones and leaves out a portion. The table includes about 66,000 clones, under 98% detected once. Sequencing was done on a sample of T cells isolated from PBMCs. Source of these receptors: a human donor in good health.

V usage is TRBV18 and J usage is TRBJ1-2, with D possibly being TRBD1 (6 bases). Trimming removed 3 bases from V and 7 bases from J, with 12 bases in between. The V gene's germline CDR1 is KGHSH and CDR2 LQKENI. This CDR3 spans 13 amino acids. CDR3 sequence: CASSPPTGFGYTF. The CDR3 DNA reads TGTGCCAGCTCACCCCCGACAGGTTTTGGCTACACCTTC.

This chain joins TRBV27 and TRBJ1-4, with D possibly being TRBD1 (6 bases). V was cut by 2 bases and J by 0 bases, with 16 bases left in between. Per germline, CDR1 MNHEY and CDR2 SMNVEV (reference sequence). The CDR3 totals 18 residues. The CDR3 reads CASSLGLGTPSTNEKLFF. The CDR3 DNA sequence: TGTGCCAGCAGTTTAGGCTTAGGGACACCGTCAACTAATGAAAAACTGTTTTTT.

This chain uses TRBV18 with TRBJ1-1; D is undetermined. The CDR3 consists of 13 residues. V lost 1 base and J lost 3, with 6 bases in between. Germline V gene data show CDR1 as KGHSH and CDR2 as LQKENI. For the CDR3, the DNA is TGTGCCAGCTCACCACTGAGAGACACTGAAGCTTTCTTT. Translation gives CASSPLRDTEAFF.

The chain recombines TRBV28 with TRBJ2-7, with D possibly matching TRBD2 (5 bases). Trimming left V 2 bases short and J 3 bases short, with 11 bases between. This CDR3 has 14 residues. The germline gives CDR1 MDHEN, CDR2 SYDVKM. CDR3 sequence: CASSLEGRVYEQYF. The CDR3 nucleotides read TGTGCCAGCAGTTTAGAGGGTAGGGTCTACGAGCAGTACTTC.

CDR3 protein: CASGQGVAEAFF. CDR3 DNA: TGTGCCTCGGGACAGGGGGTGGCTGAAGCTTTCTTT. This chain uses TRBV30 with TRBJ1-1; TRBD1 aligns across 11 bases. After removal of 7 bases from V and 6 bases from J, the junction contained 4 bases not matched to a gene. The CDR3 has 12 amino acids. Germline values: CDR1 GTSNPN, CDR2 SVGIG (reference sequence).

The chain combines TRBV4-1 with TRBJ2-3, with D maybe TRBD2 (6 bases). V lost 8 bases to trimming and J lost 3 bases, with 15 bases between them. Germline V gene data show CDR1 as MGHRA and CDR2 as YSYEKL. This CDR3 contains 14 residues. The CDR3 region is CASRVVGGTDTQYF. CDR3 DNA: TGCGCCAGCCGGGTAGTCGGGGGAACAGATACGCAGTATTTT.

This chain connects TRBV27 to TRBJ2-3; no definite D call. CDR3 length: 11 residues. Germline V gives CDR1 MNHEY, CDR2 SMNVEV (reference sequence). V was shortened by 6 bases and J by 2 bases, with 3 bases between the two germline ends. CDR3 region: CASRATDTQYF. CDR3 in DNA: TGTGCCAGCAGGGCCACAGATACGCAGTATTTT.

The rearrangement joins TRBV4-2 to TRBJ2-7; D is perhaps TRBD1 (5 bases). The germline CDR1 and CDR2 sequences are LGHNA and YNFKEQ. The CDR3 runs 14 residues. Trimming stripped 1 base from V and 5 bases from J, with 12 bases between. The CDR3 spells CASSQGQGANEQYF. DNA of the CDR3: TGTGCCAGCAGCCAAGGGCAAGGGGCTAACGAGCAGTACTTC.

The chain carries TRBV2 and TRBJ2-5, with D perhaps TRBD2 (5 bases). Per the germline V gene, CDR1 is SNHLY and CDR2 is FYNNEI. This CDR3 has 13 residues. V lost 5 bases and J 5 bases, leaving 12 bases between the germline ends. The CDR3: CASSRGPGETQYF. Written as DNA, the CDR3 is TGTGCCAGCAGTCGCGGGCCGGGGGAGACCCAGTACTTC.

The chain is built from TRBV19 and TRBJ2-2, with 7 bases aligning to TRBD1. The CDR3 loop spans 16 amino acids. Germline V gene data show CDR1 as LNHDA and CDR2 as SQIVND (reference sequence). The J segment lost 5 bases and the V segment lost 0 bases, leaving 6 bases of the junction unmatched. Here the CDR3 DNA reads TGTGCCAGTAGTATAGATCGTGACAGGGCAACCGGGGAGCTGTTTTTT. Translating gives CASSIDRDRATGELFF.

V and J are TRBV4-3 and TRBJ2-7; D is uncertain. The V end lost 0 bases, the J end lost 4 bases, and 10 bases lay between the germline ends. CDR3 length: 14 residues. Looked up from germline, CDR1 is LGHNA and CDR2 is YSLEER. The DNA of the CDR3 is TGCGCCAGCAGCCAAGATTCTAGGAGTTACGAGCAGTACTTC. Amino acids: CASSQDSRSYEQYF.

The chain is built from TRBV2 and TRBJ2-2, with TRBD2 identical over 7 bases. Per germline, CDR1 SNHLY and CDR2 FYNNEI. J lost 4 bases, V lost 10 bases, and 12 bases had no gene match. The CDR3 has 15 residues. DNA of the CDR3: TGTGCCAACAATATAGTGGGCGGGAGCACCGGGGAGCTGTTTTTT. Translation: CANNIVGGSTGELFF.

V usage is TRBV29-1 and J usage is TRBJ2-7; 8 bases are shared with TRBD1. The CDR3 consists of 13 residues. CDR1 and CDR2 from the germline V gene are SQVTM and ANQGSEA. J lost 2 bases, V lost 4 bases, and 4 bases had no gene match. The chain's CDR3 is CSVVLTGAYEQYF. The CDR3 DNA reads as TGCAGCGTTGTCTTGACAGGGGCCTACGAGCAGTACTTC.

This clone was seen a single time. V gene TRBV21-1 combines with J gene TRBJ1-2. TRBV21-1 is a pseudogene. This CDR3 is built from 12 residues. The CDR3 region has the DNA TGTGCCAGAGCGAGGGGAGGCTATGGCTACACCTTC. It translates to CARARGGYGYTF.

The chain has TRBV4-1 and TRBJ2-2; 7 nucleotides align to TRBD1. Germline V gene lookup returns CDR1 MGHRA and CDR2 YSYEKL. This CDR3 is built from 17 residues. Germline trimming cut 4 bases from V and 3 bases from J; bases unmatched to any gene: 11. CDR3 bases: TGCGCCAGCAGCCCCATTCACAGGGGAAGATACACCGGGGAGCTGTTTTTT. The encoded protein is CASSPIHRGRYTGELFF.

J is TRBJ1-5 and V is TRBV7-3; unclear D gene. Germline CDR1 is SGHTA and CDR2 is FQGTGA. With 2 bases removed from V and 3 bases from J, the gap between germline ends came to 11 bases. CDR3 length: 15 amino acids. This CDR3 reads CASSLVFSTNQPQHF. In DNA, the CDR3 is TGTGCCAGCAGCTTAGTCTTCAGTACCAATCAGCCCCAGCATTTT. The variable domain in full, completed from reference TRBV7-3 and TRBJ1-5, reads GAGVSQTPSNKVTEKGKYVELRCDPISGHTALYWYRQSLGQGPEFLIYFQGTGAADDSGLPNDRFFAVRPEGSVSTLKIQRTERGDSAVYLCASSLVFSTNQPQHFGDGTRLSIL.

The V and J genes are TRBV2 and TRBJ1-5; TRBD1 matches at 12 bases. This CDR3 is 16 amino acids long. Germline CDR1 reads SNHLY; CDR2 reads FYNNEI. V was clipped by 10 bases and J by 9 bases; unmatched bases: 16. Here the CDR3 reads CATTQPGQGAGAPQHF. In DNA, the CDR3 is TGTGCCACCACCCAACCGGGACAGGGGGCCGGGGCGCCCCAGCATTTT.

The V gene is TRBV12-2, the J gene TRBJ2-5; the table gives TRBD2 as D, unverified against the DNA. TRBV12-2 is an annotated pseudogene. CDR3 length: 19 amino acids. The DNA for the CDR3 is TGTGCAAGTCGCTTAGCCCTGACGGTGTCAGGTCGGGAACAAGAGACCCAGTACTTC. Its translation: CASRLALTVSGREQETQYF.

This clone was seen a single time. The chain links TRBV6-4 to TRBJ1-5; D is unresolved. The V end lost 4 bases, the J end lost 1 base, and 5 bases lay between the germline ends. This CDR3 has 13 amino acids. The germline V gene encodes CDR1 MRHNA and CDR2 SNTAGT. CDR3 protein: CASSAESNQPQHF. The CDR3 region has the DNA TGTGCCAGCAGTGCCGAGAGCAATCAGCCCCAGCATTTT.

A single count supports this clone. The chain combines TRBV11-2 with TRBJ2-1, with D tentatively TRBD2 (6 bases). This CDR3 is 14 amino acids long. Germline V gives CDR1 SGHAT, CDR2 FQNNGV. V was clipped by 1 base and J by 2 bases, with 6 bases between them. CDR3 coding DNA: TGTGCCAGCAGCTTAGCGGGGGCCTACAATGAGCAGTTCTTC. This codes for CASSLAGAYNEQFF.

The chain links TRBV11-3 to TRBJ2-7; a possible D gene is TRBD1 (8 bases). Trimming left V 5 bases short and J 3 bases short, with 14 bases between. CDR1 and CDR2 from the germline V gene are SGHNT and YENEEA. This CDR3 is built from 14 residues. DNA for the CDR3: TGTGCCAGCAGCCAGGGGGCTAGCGGCTACGAGCAGTACTTC. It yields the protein CASSQGASGYEQYF.

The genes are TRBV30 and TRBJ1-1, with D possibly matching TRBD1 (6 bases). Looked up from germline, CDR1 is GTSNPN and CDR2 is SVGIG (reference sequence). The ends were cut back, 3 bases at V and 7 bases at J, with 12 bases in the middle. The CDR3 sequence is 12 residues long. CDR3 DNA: TGTGCCTGGAGCAGGGGTAGGGGTGAAGCTTTCTTT. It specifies CAWSRGRGEAFF.

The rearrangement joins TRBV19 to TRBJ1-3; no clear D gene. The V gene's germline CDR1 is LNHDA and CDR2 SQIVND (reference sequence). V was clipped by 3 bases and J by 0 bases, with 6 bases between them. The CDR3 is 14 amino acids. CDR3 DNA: TGTGCCAGTAGTATCGGTGGCTCTGGAAACACCATATATTTT. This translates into CASSIGGSGNTIYF. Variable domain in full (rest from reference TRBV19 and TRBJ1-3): DGGITQSPKYLFRKEGQNVTLSCEQNLNHDAMYWYRQDPGQGLRLIYYSQIVNDFQKGDIAEGYSVSREKKESFPLTVTSAQKNPTAFYLCASSIGGSGNTIYFGEGSWLTVV.